A single sample gave rise to the 4 T cell receptor beta chains below, sequenced in a study of blood T cell repertoires in COVID-19. The method was immunoSEQ multiplex PCR; TCRdb's version includes in-frame clones alone and lacks a portion of them. The data hold roughly 120,000 clones, with 85% to 90% observed a single time. Sample: peripheral blood. These receptors all stem from a man in his 70s who had recovered from COVID-19.

The V gene is TRBV19, the J gene TRBJ1-5; D is undetermined. The CDR3 length is 14 residues. Germline loops: CDR1 LNHDA, CDR2 SQIVND (reference sequence). The V gene lost 4 bases and the J gene lost 4 bases, with 11 bases spanning the gap. CDR3: CASSTSGENQPQHF. As DNA, the CDR3 is TGTGCCAGTAGTACCTCCGGTGAAAATCAGCCCCAGCATTTT.

The CDR3 DNA reads TGTGCCAGCAGCTTGACTAGCGGAGGTTCCCCAGATACGCAGTATTTT. Protein product: CASSLTSGGSPDTQYF. The chain employs TRBV7-2 and TRBJ2-3, with TRBD2 matching over 9 bases. The V segment lost 3 bases and the J segment 4 bases; nucleotides outside the gene matches: 8. The V gene's germline CDR1 is SGHTA and CDR2 FQGNSA. This CDR3 contains 16 residues.

The chain recombines TRBV28 with TRBJ1-5; a weak D match, TRBD1 (6 bases). V lost 6 bases and J 4 bases, leaving 13 bases between the germline ends. The V gene's germline CDR1 is MDHEN and CDR2 SYDVKM. The CDR3 length is 14 residues. The CDR3 sequence: CASRIEQGNQPQHF. Written as DNA, the CDR3 is TGTGCCAGCAGGATAGAACAGGGAAATCAGCCCCAGCATTTT.

This chain joins TRBV2 and TRBJ1-4; D might be TRBD1 (6 bases). The CDR3 sequence is 15 residues long. Trimming removed 1 base from V and 6 bases from J, with 12 bases in between. The germline gives CDR1 SNHLY, CDR2 FYNNEI. CDR3 loop: CASSEDLTGDEKLFF. The CDR3 DNA reads TGTGCCAGCAGTGAAGACTTGACAGGAGATGAAAAACTGTTTTTT.